This T cell receptor beta chain came from a study of healthy donors' naive CD4 and CD8 T cells. Across the study: Donors came from three age groups: 20-25, 40-50 and 60-70 years.

The CDR3 spans 16 residues. V lost 4 bases, J lost 4 bases, and 9 bases stayed unmatched. Germline CDR1 MNHEY, CDR2 SVGAGI. As for this clonotype: Antigen unknown.

General study points: A reported CD4+/CD8+ bias affected most V and J genes in naive cells.

A linear amplification protocol produced the TCR libraries from around 510 ng of total RNA. MiXCR, run by TCRdb on the reads, gives a single entry per CDR3 protein. Here the sample spans approximately 180,000 distinct CDR3 sequences, 74% being singletons. Specimen: naive CD4+ and CD8+ T cells sorted from blood, pooled from several donors. The TCR was taken from a pool of human donors in good health; the sample pools cells from several healthy donors. The V gene is TRBV6-5, the J gene TRBJ2-1; 8 positions match TRBD1. The CDR3 nucleotides read TGTGCCAGCAGTTCCACCGGGACAGGCCAGTACAATGAGCAGTTCTTC. This encodes CASSSTGTGQYNEQFF.